This TCR beta chain was identified in a study of blood T cells in healthy people across ages. The second PCR ran about 6 to 12 cycles with a sample-barcoded 5' primer and J-beta primers. MiXCR was run by TCRdb on the 5' RACE reads, yielding one entry per CDR3 protein. Of 850,000 to 1,000,000 distinct CDR3 sequences listed, 51% are singletons. The clonotype was recovered from a woman aged 55-69 years in good health. Sequenced material: blood.

Here the CDR3 reads CASSGRQGVGQETQYF. In nucleotides, the CDR3 is TGTGCCAGCAGTGGGAGACAGGGAGTGGGGCAAGAGACCCAGTACTTC. This sequence joins TRBV6-1 and TRBJ2-4, with 7 positions matching TRBD1. Gene TRBJ2-5 matches the end of the DNA better, so the J call may be wrong. The CDR3 has 16 amino acids. Germline values: CDR1 MNHNS, CDR2 SASEGT.